This TCR beta chain was identified in a study of shared clonotypes between healthy human individuals. Assay used: immunoSEQ multiplex PCR; TCRdb lists only in-frame clones, some missing. Here the sample spans some 2,000,000 clones, more than 90% being singletons. This clone was detected once. CDR1 and CDR2 (germline): SQVTM, ANQGSEA. This CDR3 region has 15 residues. The ends lost 5 bases at V and 2 bases at J; junction bases unmatched: 8. The V and J genes are TRBV29-1 and TRBJ2-5, with 10 bases aligning to TRBD1. This receptor was taken from a man between 18 and 29 years old in good health. The sample comprised naive CD4+ T cells sorted from blood. Subset of the sample: CD45RA+ positively selected. The CDR3 coding sequence is TGCAGCGTTCTGACCGGGACAGGGGTTCAAGAGACCCAGTACTTC. Amino acids: CSVLTGTGVQETQYF.